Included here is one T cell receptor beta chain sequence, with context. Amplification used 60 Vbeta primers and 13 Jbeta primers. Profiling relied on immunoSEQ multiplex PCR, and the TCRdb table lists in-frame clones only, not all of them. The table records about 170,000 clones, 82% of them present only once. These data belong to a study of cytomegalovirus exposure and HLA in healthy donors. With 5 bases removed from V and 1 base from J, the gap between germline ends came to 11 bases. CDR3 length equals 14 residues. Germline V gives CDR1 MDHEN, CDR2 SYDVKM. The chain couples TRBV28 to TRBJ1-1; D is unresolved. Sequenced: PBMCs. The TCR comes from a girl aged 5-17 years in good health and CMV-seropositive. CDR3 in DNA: TGTGCCAGCAGTACCCATACACAGAACACTGAAGCTTTCTTT. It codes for CASSTHTQNTEAFF. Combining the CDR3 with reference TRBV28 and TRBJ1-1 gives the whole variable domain DVKVTQSSRYLVKRTGEKVFLECVQDMDHENMFWYRQDPGLGLRLIYFSYDVKMKEKGDIPEGYSVSREKKERFSLILESASTNQTSMYLCASSTHTQNTEAFFGQGTRLTVV.